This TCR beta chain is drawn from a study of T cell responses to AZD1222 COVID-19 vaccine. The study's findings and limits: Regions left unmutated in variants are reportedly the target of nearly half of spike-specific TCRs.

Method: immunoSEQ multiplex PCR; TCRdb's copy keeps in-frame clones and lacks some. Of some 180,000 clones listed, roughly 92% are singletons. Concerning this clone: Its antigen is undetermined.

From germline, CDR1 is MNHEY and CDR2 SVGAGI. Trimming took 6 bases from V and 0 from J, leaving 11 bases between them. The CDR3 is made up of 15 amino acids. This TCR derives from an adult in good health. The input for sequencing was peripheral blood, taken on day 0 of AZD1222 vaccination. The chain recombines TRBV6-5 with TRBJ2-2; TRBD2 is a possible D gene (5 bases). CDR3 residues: CASRRETTNTGELFF. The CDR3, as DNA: TGTGCCAGCAGGAGGGAGACAACGAACACCGGGGAGCTGTTTTTT.